The 21 T cell receptor beta chains given below trace back to one sample, sequenced in a study of T cell responses to AZD1222 COVID-19 vaccine. The method was immunoSEQ multiplex PCR; TCRdb's version includes in-frame clones alone and lacks a portion of them. Here the sample spans about 79,000 clones, roughly 85% being singletons. Here the sequenced sample was peripheral blood, taken 28 days after the second AZD1222 dose. These receptors all stem from an adult who received the AZD1222 COVID-19 vaccine.

This chain uses TRBV27 with TRBJ2-3; the match to TRBD1 covers 9 bases. The CDR3 runs 16 residues. Germline CDR1 is MNHEY and CDR2 is SMNVEV (reference sequence). V lost 5 bases, J lost 4 bases, and 10 bases stayed unmatched. The CDR3 loop is CASSDHYRGLADTQYF. Here the CDR3 DNA reads TGTGCCAGCAGTGACCATTACAGGGGGCTGGCAGATACGCAGTATTTT.

The chain is built from TRBV28 and TRBJ2-1; no definite D call. The germline V gene has CDR1 MDHEN and CDR2 SYDVKM. Trimming stripped 2 bases from V and 7 bases from J, with 0 bases between. This CDR3 is built from 10 residues. CDR3 sequence reads: CASSLNEQFF. The CDR3 bases are TGTGCCAGCAGTTTAAATGAGCAGTTCTTC. The full variable domain, with the rest looked up from reference TRBV28 and TRBJ2-1, is DVKVTQSSRYLVKRTGEKVFLECVQDMDHENMFWYRQDPGLGLRLIYFSYDVKMKEKGDIPEGYSVSREKKERFSLILESASTNQTSMYLCASSLNEQFFGPGTRLTVL.

The chain employs TRBV19 and TRBJ1-6; 8 positions agree with TRBD1. Per the germline V gene, CDR1 is LNHDA and CDR2 is SQIVND (reference sequence). CDR3 length: 15 residues. V was clipped by 7 bases and J by 10 bases; unmatched bases: 12. CDR3 DNA: TGTGCCAGTATCTCCGACAGGGGCGGAGGCTCACCCCTCCACTTT. Its protein is CASISDRGGGSPLHF.

The chain employs TRBV28 and TRBJ2-3; 13 positions agree with TRBD2. This CDR3 has 17 residues. V lost 5 bases and J lost 6; bases outside the gene matches: 11. Germline values: CDR1 MDHEN, CDR2 SYDVKM. CDR3 sequence reads: CASSPRTSGRLADTQYF. CDR3 DNA: TGTGCCAGCAGTCCAAGGACTAGCGGGAGATTGGCGGATACGCAGTATTTT.

The chain has TRBV11-2 and TRBJ2-1; D is tentatively TRBD1 or TRBD2 (5 bases each). The length of the CDR3 is 15 residues. Per germline, CDR1 SGHAT and CDR2 FQNNGV. The V end lost 4 bases, the J end lost 2 bases, and 12 bases lay between the germline ends. CDR3 coding DNA: TGTGCCAGCAGCTCCGGGGCGAACCCCTACAATGAGCAGTTCTTC. Protein: CASSSGANPYNEQFF.

There are a few counts of this clone. The rearrangement links TRBV12-3 or TRBV12-4 to TRBJ2-7; D unclear. The CDR3 contains 13 residues. V was pared by 3 bases and J by 1 base, with 7 bases between. CDR3 amino acids: CASSFAESYEQYF. The CDR3 region has the DNA TGTGCCAGCAGTTTTGCGGAATCCTACGAGCAGTACTTC.

This chain joins TRBV5-4 and TRBJ2-3, with D perhaps matching TRBD2 (6 bases). Looked up from germline, CDR1 is SGHNT and CDR2 is YYREEE (reference sequence). The CDR3 has 14 amino acids. V was pared by 3 bases and J by 0 bases, with 8 bases between. For the CDR3, the DNA is TGTGCCAGCAGCTGGGGACTTAGCACAGATACGCAGTATTTT. Protein sequence: CASSWGLSTDTQYF. The variable domain in full, with the rest retrieved from reference TRBV5-4 and TRBJ2-3, is ETGVTQSPTHLIKTRGQQVTLRCSSQSGHNTVSWYQQALGQGPQFIFQYYREEENGRGNFPPRFSGLQFPNYSSELNVNALELDDSALYLCASSWGLSTDTQYFGPGTRLTVL.

This chain links TRBV4-3 with TRBJ2-7, with 11 bases matching TRBD1. The length of the CDR3 is 15 residues. V lost 3 bases to trimming and J lost 2 bases; unmatched junction nucleotides: 3. In germline, CDR1 is LGHNA, CDR2 YSLEER. The CDR3 sequence is CASSQGQGVTYEQYF. CDR3 DNA sequence: TGCGCCAGCAGCCAGGGACAGGGGGTAACCTACGAGCAGTACTTC.

J is TRBJ1-5 and V is TRBV6-5; tentatively, D is TRBD1 (6 bases). Germline lookup yields CDR1 MNHEY and CDR2 SVGAGI. The CDR3 has 13 amino acids. V lost 6 bases, J lost 4 bases, and 10 bases lay in between. This CDR3 reads CASRRQVNQPQHF. CDR3 in DNA: TGTGCCAGCAGGAGACAGGTAAATCAGCCCCAGCATTTT.

This sequence joins TRBV21-1 and TRBJ2-5; TRBD1 is the table's D call and was not checked against the DNA. TRBV21-1 is flagged as a pseudogene. This CDR3 is built from 16 residues. Here the CDR3 reads CASSKGGQGMEETQYF. In nucleotides, the CDR3 is TGTGCCAGCAGCAAAGGGGGACAGGGGATGGAAGAGACCCAGTACTTC.

The chain employs TRBV7-2 and TRBJ1-2, with 7 bases matching TRBD1. CDR3 length: 13 amino acids. Germline loops: CDR1 SGHTA, CDR2 FQGNSA. The ends lost 0 bases at V and 7 bases at J; junction bases unmatched: 2. The CDR3 nucleotides read TGTGCCAGCAGCTTAGCTGGACAGGCTGGCTACACCTTC. It yields the protein CASSLAGQAGYTF.

The chain combines TRBV11-3 with TRBJ1-5; 11 bases map to TRBD1. The ends lost 5 bases at V and 0 bases at J; junction bases unmatched: 6. Germline V CDR1 and CDR2: SGHNT, YENEEA. The CDR3 totals 17 residues. The CDR3 region is CASSIRTGGDSNQPQHF. The CDR3 bases are TGTGCCAGCAGCATTCGGACAGGGGGCGATAGCAATCAGCCCCAGCATTTT.

The chain carries TRBV2 and TRBJ2-1; possibly TRBD1 for D (5 bases). CDR1 SNHLY and CDR2 FYNNEI come from the germline V gene. The CDR3 loop spans 13 amino acids. V shed 9 bases and J shed 7 bases, with 16 bases lying between them. The CDR3 reads CASNRPLENEQFF. The CDR3 nucleotides are TGTGCCAGTAACAGGCCCTTGGAAAATGAGCAGTTCTTC.

The V call is TRBV28, the J call TRBJ2-7, with 7 positions matching TRBD1. Germline assignment: CDR1 MDHEN and CDR2 SYDVKM. With 3 bases clipped from V and 0 bases from J, the junction kept 2 bases outside the gene matches. The length of the CDR3 is 14 residues. The CDR3 DNA follows: TGTGCCAGCAGTTTGGGACAGAGCTCCTACGAGCAGTACTTC. Residues: CASSLGQSSYEQYF.

The chain links TRBV7-7 to TRBJ2-1, with D possibly matching TRBD2 (6 bases). The CDR3 is made up of 15 amino acids. CDR1 and CDR2 from the germline V gene are SSHAT and FNYEAQ (reference sequence). V was cut by 1 base and J by 2 bases, with 9 bases left in between. The DNA of the CDR3 is TGTGCCAGCAGCTTAGGTAGCGGCCCCTACAATGAGCAGTTCTTC. Translated, it gives CASSLGSGPYNEQFF.

About this clone itself: The DNA is omitted, as the CDR3 cannot be located on it reliably, and the CDR3 follows TCRdb's listing. The chain recombines TRBV28 with TRBJ1-1. Per the germline V gene, CDR1 is MDHEN and CDR2 is SYDVKM. The CDR3 length is 13 residues, termini included. CDR3 protein: CASILAVGTEAFF.

This rearrangement joins TRBV28 to TRBJ2-7, with TRBD1 matching over 9 bases. The CDR3 extends over 13 amino acids. J lost 6 bases, V lost 9 bases, and 9 bases had no gene match. From germline, CDR1 is MDHEN and CDR2 SYDVKM. The CDR3 spells CASLPGQGSEQYF. The CDR3 nucleotides are TGTGCCAGTCTTCCGGGACAGGGATCCGAGCAGTACTTC.

The gene calls are TRBV23-1 and TRBJ1-2, with 7 bases aligning to TRBD1. TRBV23-1 counts as an open reading frame of uncertain function. This CDR3 comprises 13 residues. V shed 0 bases and J 6 bases; nucleotides not matched to a gene: 1. The CDR3 loop reads CASSQSTGHGYTF. The CDR3 DNA reads TGCGCCAGCAGTCAATCGACAGGGCATGGCTACACCTTC.

The chain links TRBV2 to TRBJ1-5; 7 bases are shared with TRBD1. The CDR3 loop spans 14 amino acids. Germline V gives CDR1 SNHLY, CDR2 FYNNEI. The V and J ends lost 6 bases and 5 bases, in that order; junction bases with no gene match: 7. CDR3 DNA: TGTGCCAGCAGCCAACAGGGGATCGATCAGCCCCAGCATTTT. Protein product: CASSQQGIDQPQHF.

The chain carries TRBV10-3 and TRBJ1-5; D call uncertain. Germline V CDR1 and CDR2: ENHRY, SYGVKD. The CDR3 loop spans 15 amino acids. V lost 2 bases, J lost 2 bases, and 10 bases lay in between. CDR3 residues: CAISEVSQGNQPQHF. Written as DNA, the CDR3 is TGTGCCATCAGTGAGGTCAGTCAGGGCAATCAGCCCCAGCATTTT.

The CDR3 nucleotides read TGTGCCAGCAGTCGGAAATTCTACGAGCAGTACTTC. It codes for CASSRKFYEQYF. V and J are TRBV6-6 and TRBJ2-7; D uncertain. The CDR3 is made up of 12 amino acids. The V gene lost 5 bases and the J gene lost 3 bases, with 8 bases spanning the gap. Germline CDR1 is MNHNY and CDR2 is SVGAGI (reference sequence).